This T cell receptor beta chain was identified in a study of siplizumab effects on memory and regulatory T cells. Method: immunoSEQ multiplex PCR; TCRdb's copy keeps in-frame clones and lacks some. Among roughly 26,000 clones listed, 80% to 90% were seen once. Unstimulated subsets comprising naive, memory, effector memory and TEMRA cells were sequenced in a few donor pairs. The CDR3 consists of 14 residues. Germline assignment: CDR1 MNHNS and CDR2 SASEGT. With V trimmed by 8 bases and J by 4 bases, 3 bases remained unmatched. The sequenced material came from memory CD4+ T cells sorted from blood. The chain combines TRBV6-1 with TRBJ2-1, with 12 bases that match TRBD1. The clonotype originates from a human donor in good health. This chain's CDR3 is CASGDRGPYNEQFF. The CDR3 region has the DNA TGTGCCAGCGGGGACAGGGGGCCTTACAATGAGCAGTTCTTC.